Presented here are 24 T cell receptor beta chains from one specimen sequenced in a study of shared clonotypes between healthy human individuals. TCRdb keeps only in-frame clones here, not all; method: immunoSEQ multiplex PCR. The sample lists 600,000 to 750,000 clones; about two thirds were seen once. The sequenced sample consisted of memory CD4+ T cells sorted from blood. As to subset: CD45RA-negative fraction. Receptors were obtained from a woman aged 25-40 years in good health.

This clone was seen only once. Distinct nucleotide sequences in the sample also encode this CDR3. The chain is built from TRBV11-2 and TRBJ2-3; 7 bases fit TRBD1. Trimming removed 5 bases from V and 0 bases from J; junction bases left unmatched: 2. The CDR3 sequence is 14 residues long. The V gene's germline CDR1 is SGHAT and CDR2 FQNNGV. CDR3 in DNA: TGTGCCAGCAGCCCGGGACAGAGCACAGATACGCAGTATTTT. Amino acids: CASSPGQSTDTQYF. Filled out from reference TRBV11-2 and TRBJ2-3, the complete variable domain reads EAGVAQSPRYKIIEKRQSVAFWCNPISGHATLYWYQQILGQGPKLLIQFQNNGVVDDSQLPKDRFSAERLKGVDSTLKIQPAKLEDSAVYLCASSPGQSTDTQYFGPGTRLTVL.

This clone appeared a few times. The identical CDR3 is also encoded by other nucleotide sequences in the sample. This chain joins TRBV18 and TRBJ1-1; possibly TRBD1 for D (6 bases). Trimming took off 2 bases at V and 3 bases at J, with 10 bases between the two ends. This CDR3 region has 14 residues. The germline V gene encodes CDR1 KGHSH and CDR2 LQKENI. CDR3 in amino acids: CASSPRGADTEAFF. The DNA for the CDR3 is TGTGCCAGCTCACCAAGGGGGGCGGACACTGAAGCTTTCTTT.

The chain uses TRBV29-1 and TRBJ1-2, with 11 bases lining up with TRBD1. The CDR3 sequence is 14 residues long. Germline V gene data show CDR1 as SQVTM and CDR2 as ANQGSEA. After removal of 2 bases from V and 5 bases from J, the junction contained 4 bases not matched to a gene. This chain's CDR3 is CSVEPWDRGYGYTF. The DNA for the CDR3 is TGCAGCGTTGAACCCTGGGACAGGGGGTATGGCTACACCTTC.

The chain recombines TRBV11-2 with TRBJ2-1; the D is unclear. The CDR3 consists of 12 residues. V was clipped by 5 bases and J by 9 bases, with 11 bases between them. CDR1 is SGHAT and CDR2 is FQNNGV in the germline V gene. The CDR3 region has the DNA TGTGCCAGCAGCGCCGTGGGTCCTGAGCAGTTCTTC. Translating it yields CASSAVGPEQFF. The variable domain in full, with the rest retrieved from reference TRBV11-2 and TRBJ2-1, is EAGVAQSPRYKIIEKRQSVAFWCNPISGHATLYWYQQILGQGPKLLIQFQNNGVVDDSQLPKDRFSAERLKGVDSTLKIQPAKLEDSAVYLCASSAVGPEQFFGPGTRLTVL.

V is TRBV5-1 and J is TRBJ1-5; possibly TRBD1 for D (5 bases). CDR1 is SGHRS, CDR2 YFSETQ, per germline. V gave up 4 bases and J gave up 3 bases, with 8 bases separating them. This CDR3 has 13 amino acids. The CDR3 nucleotides are TGCGCCAGCAGCCAGGGCCCCAATCAGCCCCAGCATTTT. Translating gives CASSQGPNQPQHF.

This sequence joins TRBV5-6 and TRBJ1-1; D remains ambiguous. Germline V CDR1 and CDR2: SGHDT, YYEEEE. Trimming removed 0 bases at V and 3 bases at J, with 12 bases between. This CDR3 has 15 amino acids. CDR3 region: CASSLAWELHTEAFF. CDR3 nucleotide sequence: TGTGCCAGCAGCTTGGCCTGGGAGTTGCACACTGAAGCTTTCTTT.

V usage is TRBV29-1 and J usage is TRBJ2-3; 14 bases map to TRBD2. The CDR3 is 15 residues long. V shed 6 bases, J shed 7 bases, and the junction held 9 bases outside the gene matches. Germline lookup yields CDR1 SQVTM and CDR2 ANQGSEA. The CDR3 sequence is CSVRGLAGVSNTQYF. As DNA, the CDR3 is TGCAGCGTCAGGGGACTAGCGGGAGTATCAAATACGCAGTATTTT.

This clone was observed at least ten times. The gene calls are TRBV7-9 and TRBJ1-5, with D perhaps TRBD1 (6 bases). CDR1 SEHNR and CDR2 FQNEAQ come from the germline V gene (reference sequence). The CDR3 length is 14 residues. Trimming left V 5 bases short and J 4 bases short, with 12 bases between. This CDR3 is CASSAITGNQPQHF. Written as DNA, the CDR3 is TGTGCCAGCAGCGCCATAACAGGGAATCAGCCCCAGCATTTT. Variable domain in full (rest from reference TRBV7-9 and TRBJ1-5): DTGVSQNPRHKITKRGQNVTFRCDPISEHNRLYWYRQTLGQGPEFLTYFQNEAQLEKSRLLSDRFSAERPKGSFSTLEIQRTEQGDSAMYLCASSAITGNQPQHFGDGTRLSIL.

This clone was seen at least ten times. The rearrangement links TRBV19 to TRBJ2-7; TRBD2 agrees at 9 bases. Germline V gene lookup returns CDR1 LNHDA and CDR2 SQIVND (reference sequence). After removal of 2 bases from V and 6 bases from J, the junction contained 11 bases not matched to a gene. The CDR3 runs 16 residues. The CDR3 here is CASSIRDGGRAVEQYF. CDR3 bases: TGTGCCAGTAGTATACGGGATGGCGGGAGGGCTGTCGAGCAGTACTTC.

This clone showed up just a few times. The V call is TRBV15, the J call TRBJ1-5; possibly TRBD1 for D (6 bases). This CDR3 has 15 residues. Per germline, CDR1 LNHNV and CDR2 YYDKDF (reference sequence). Trimming removed 6 bases from V and 2 bases from J, with 14 bases in between. The CDR3 loop is CATSPDRLGNQPQHF. The DNA of the CDR3 is TGTGCCACCAGTCCAGACAGGCTGGGCAATCAGCCCCAGCATTTT. The variable domain in full, with the rest retrieved from reference TRBV15 and TRBJ1-5, is DAMVIQNPRYQVTQFGKPVTLSCSQTLNHNVMYWYQQKSSQAPKLLFHYYDKDFNNEADTPDNFQSRRPNTSFCFLDIRSPGLGDTAMYLCATSPDRLGNQPQHFGDGTRLSIL.

This clone appeared a few times. The chain employs TRBV6-5 and TRBJ2-3, with 7 bases that match TRBD2. J was trimmed by 2 bases and V by 7 bases; bases with no gene match: 9. The CDR3 loop spans 15 amino acids. Germline CDR1 MNHEY, CDR2 SVGAGI. The CDR3 is CASTRGRGVTDTQYF. The CDR3 DNA follows: TGTGCCAGCACGCGGGGCCGGGGGGTCACAGATACGCAGTATTTT.

In regard to this clone: The sample holds other DNA sequences that translate to the same CDR3. The chain employs TRBV5-1 and TRBJ2-1; TRBD2 matches at 7 bases. V was clipped by 4 bases and J by 0 bases; unmatched bases: 4. From germline, CDR1 is SGHRS and CDR2 YFSETQ. The CDR3 is 15 residues long. This CDR3 is CASSTSSGSYNEQFF. The CDR3, as DNA: TGCGCCAGCAGCACTTCTAGCGGCTCCTACAATGAGCAGTTCTTC.

The chain recombines TRBV6-5 with TRBJ1-1; D ambiguous. V was shortened by 4 bases and J by 1 base, with 7 bases between the two germline ends. The germline CDR1 and CDR2 sequences are MNHEY and SVGAGI. The CDR3 is 13 residues long. CDR3 nucleotide sequence: TGTGCCAGCAGTTTTTCATCGAACACTGAAGCTTTCTTT. Its protein is CASSFSSNTEAFF.

The genes are TRBV27 and TRBJ2-3; D uncertain. Per germline, CDR1 MNHEY and CDR2 SMNVEV (reference sequence). Trimming stripped 4 bases from V and 0 bases from J, with 11 bases between. The CDR3 length is 15 residues. CDR3 nucleotides: TGTGCCAGCAGTTCGAACGGTGTGAGCACAGATACGCAGTATTTT. It translates to CASSSNGVSTDTQYF.

CDR3 protein: CASSRRALALEKLFF. Here the CDR3 DNA reads TGTGCCAGCAGCCGCCGCGCATTAGCGCTTGAAAAACTGTTTTTT. The chain combines TRBV5-8 with TRBJ1-4; D unclear. The CDR3 consists of 15 residues. Germline V lookup: CDR1 SGHTS, CDR2 YDEGEE. Between the trimmed V and J ends, which lost 4 bases and 7 bases, there was a span of 17 bases.

This chain connects TRBV18 to TRBJ1-2, with 7 bases lining up with TRBD1. The CDR3 has 15 amino acids. After removal of 0 bases from V and 5 bases from J, the junction contained 6 bases not matched to a gene. Germline V lookup: CDR1 KGHSH, CDR2 LQKENI. This CDR3 reads CASSPPVTGSYGYTF. In DNA, the CDR3 is TGTGCCAGCTCACCACCGGTGACAGGGTCGTATGGCTACACCTTC.

A remark on this clone: Other nucleotide sequences in the sample specify the same CDR3. The chain has TRBV28 and TRBJ1-1; 11 bases map to TRBD1. Losses at the gene ends were 3 bases for V and 10 bases for J; bases not matched to a gene: 1. The CDR3 loop spans 12 amino acids. The V gene's germline CDR1 is MDHEN and CDR2 SYDVKM. CDR3: CASSLGTGGAFF. CDR3 in DNA: TGTGCCAGCAGTTTGGGGACAGGGGGAGCTTTCTTT.

The chain recombines TRBV6-4 with TRBJ2-5; 7 bases are shared with TRBD2. Germline V CDR1 and CDR2: MRHNA, SNTAGT. This CDR3 spans 15 amino acids. V dropped 5 bases and J dropped 4; count of bases not matched to a gene: 10. CDR3 nucleotides: TGTGCCAGCAGTCGCAGGGAGGGAGGAGTAGAGACCCAGTACTTC. Protein product: CASSRREGGVETQYF.

This rearrangement joins TRBV27 to TRBJ2-3; 7 bases line up with TRBD2. Germline trimming cut 5 bases from V and 4 bases from J; bases unmatched to any gene: 6. Germline assignment: CDR1 MNHEY and CDR2 SMNVEV (reference sequence). The CDR3 length is 14 residues. CDR3 protein: CASSKGLPPDTQYF. DNA of the CDR3: TGTGCCAGCAGTAAGGGACTACCCCCAGATACGCAGTATTTT.

The chain joins TRBV28 to TRBJ2-7, with 7 bases lining up with TRBD1. Trimming removed 3 bases from V and 6 bases from J; junction bases left unmatched: 8. This CDR3 comprises 14 residues. CDR1 MDHEN and CDR2 SYDVKM come from the germline V gene. The CDR3 DNA reads as TGTGCCAGCAGTTTCGGACAGGAAAGCGGCGAGCAGTACTTC. It encodes CASSFGQESGEQYF.

V usage is TRBV4-1 and J usage is TRBJ1-4; D remains unclear. The CDR3 is made up of 16 amino acids. The ends were cut back, 3 bases at V and 2 bases at J, with 13 bases in the middle. Germline loops: CDR1 MGHRA, CDR2 YSYEKL. DNA of the CDR3: TGCGCCAGCAGCCACTTCTTTCTGGTCACTAATGAAAAACTGTTTTTT. Translated: CASSHFFLVTNEKLFF.

The chain links TRBV7-2 to TRBJ2-7, with 7 bases lining up with TRBD2. After removal of 7 bases from V and 4 bases from J, the junction contained 7 bases not matched to a gene. Germline V gene data show CDR1 as SGHTA and CDR2 as FQGNSA. The CDR3 covers 13 residues. This chain's CDR3 is CASKLGGLYEQYF. The CDR3 region has the DNA TGTGCCAGCAAACTGGGGGGGTTGTACGAGCAGTACTTC.

The chain combines TRBV7-6 with TRBJ1-5; no clear D. V lost 3 bases to trimming and J lost 1 base, with 4 bases between them. This CDR3 comprises 13 residues. Germline CDR1 is SGHVS and CDR2 is FNYEAQ. CDR3 loop: CASSLMSNQPQHF. CDR3 DNA sequence: TGTGCCAGCAGCTTGATGAGCAATCAGCCCCAGCATTTT.

The chain is built from TRBV19 and TRBJ2-6, with D tentatively TRBD2 (5 bases). Trimming took 3 bases from V and 0 from J, leaving 15 bases between them. CDR1 is LNHDA and CDR2 is SQIVND in the germline V gene (reference sequence). The CDR3 runs 18 residues. As DNA, the CDR3 is TGTGCCAGTAGTATGGAGGTCCTACGACTCTCTGGGGCCAACGTCCTGACTTTC. As protein: CASSMEVLRLSGANVLTF. The full variable domain, its missing parts supplied by reference TRBV19 and TRBJ2-6, is DGGITQSPKYLFRKEGQNVTLSCEQNLNHDAMYWYRQDPGQGLRLIYYSQIVNDFQKGDIAEGYSVSREKKESFPLTVTSAQKNPTAFYLCASSMEVLRLSGANVLTFGAGSRLTVL.